This is a list of T cell receptor beta chains from one sample in a study of neurological immune-mediated disorders. TCRdb used MiXCR to reprocess the 5' RACE reads, holding one entry per CDR3 protein. The data contain tens of thousands of distinct CDR3 sequences, around 15% of them singletons. Sequenced: PBMCs. Source of these receptors: a female donor with HTLV-1-associated myelopathy (HAM/TSP). CDR3s include the opening cysteine and the closing phenylalanine or tryptophan. D genes are given only for firm matches. Not all rows give a size; the values are once, few, many and, for expanded clones, a class.

TRBV6-6,TRBJ2-6,many,NA,TGTGCCAGCAGTTACTCGTTCCGCGCTGGGGCCAACGTCCTGACTTTC,CASSYSFRAGANVLTF
TRBV6-5,TRBJ1-3,many,NA,TGTGCCAGCAGTTACTACCGGCTTGACTCTGGAAACACCATATATTTT,CASSYYRLDSGNTIYF
TRBV7-3,TRBJ2-1,many,NA,TGTGCCAGCAGCTTGAGGGGGAATGAGCAGTTCTTC,CASSLRGNEQFF
TRBV20-1,TRBJ2-5,many,TRBD2,TGCAGTGCGAAGGCGGGGGGGGAGACCCAGTACTTC,CSAKAGGETQYF
TRBV5-1,TRBJ2-1,many,TRBD1,TGCGCCAGCAGCGGAGCAGGGGGATCCTACAATGAGCAGTTCTTC,CASSGAGGSYNEQFF
TRBV29-1,TRBJ1-1,many,NA,TGCAGCGTTCAGGGTTGGAGCCCCAACACTGAAGCTTTCTTT,CSVQGWSPNTEAFF
TRBV5-1,TRBJ1-6,many,TRBD1,TGCGCCAGCAGCCTCGACAGGGGCCATTCACCCCTCCACTTT,CASSLDRGHSPLHF
TRBV20-1,TRBJ2-4,NA,TRBD1,TGCAGTGCTAGAGGAGGTTCAGGGGGCACCAAAAACATTCAGTACTTC,CSARGGSGGTKNIQYF
TRBV5-1,TRBJ1-4,many,NA,TGCGCCAGCAGTTCTGACGGTAATGAAAAACTGTTTTTT,CASSSDGNEKLFF
TRBV5-1,TRBJ2-7,few,NA,TGCGCCAGCACCCACGCCGACGGGGGTGGGTACGAGCAGTACTTC,CASTHADGGGYEQYF
TRBV5-1,TRBJ2-7,NA,TRBD2,TGCGCCAGCAGGAGCGGGATCCTCTTCTACGAGCAGTACTTC,CASRSGILFYEQYF
TRBV14,TRBJ2-5,NA,NA,TGTGCCAGCAGCCAAGACGAGGGCGGGTTCCAAGAGACCCAGTACTTC,CASSQDEGGFQETQYF
TRBV20-1,TRBJ2-4,many,TRBD2,TGCAGTGCTACCCGGGGGGTAGCCAAAAACATTCAGTACTTC,CSATRGVAKNIQYF
TRBV20-1,TRBJ2-3,many,NA,TGCAGTGCTAGAGTACAGGGACAAAGCACAGATACGCAGTATTTT,CSARVQGQSTDTQYF
TRBV5-1,TRBJ2-3,many,TRBD1,TGCGCCAGCAGCAAAGGGACAGGGGGCGGGAAGGATACGCAGTATTTT,CASSKGTGGGKDTQYF
TRBV20-1,TRBJ2-7,NA,NA,TGCAGTGCTAGAACCTCTGCCGTCAAGATCTACGAGCAGTACTTC,CSARTSAVKIYEQYF
TRBV6-5,TRBJ2-4,many,NA,TGTGCCAGCAGTTACTCCCCCAGGGGTGACATTCAGTACTTC,CASSYSPRGDIQYF
TRBV5-1,TRBJ2-2,many,NA,TGCGCCAGCAATTCCGGGACCAGCACCGGGGAGCTGTTTTTT,CASNSGTSTGELFF
TRBV4-1,TRBJ1-1,many,NA,TGCGCCAGCAGCCAAGATATGGGGGGGGTTACTGAAGCTTTCTTT,CASSQDMGGVTEAFF
TRBV9,TRBJ2-2,many,TRBD1,TGTGCCAGCAGCGAGACCGCAGAGCCGGGACAGGGTCGCTCCGGGGAGCTGTTTTTT,CASSETAEPGQGRSGELFF
TRBV7-9,TRBJ2-2,many,TRBD2,TGTGCCAGCAGCTTAAGTAGCGGGGGTTTCGGCACCGGGGAGCTGTTTTTT,CASSLSSGGFGTGELFF
TRBV20-1,TRBJ1-4,many,TRBD1,TGCAGTGCCATGGACAGGGGTGAAAAACTGTTTTTT,CSAMDRGEKLFF
TRBV6-5,TRBJ2-3,many,TRBD2,TGTGCCAGCAGTAAGCAGGGACTAGCGGACTTAGATACGCAGTATTTT,CASSKQGLADLDTQYF
TRBV7-2,TRBJ2-7,NA,NA,TGTGCCAGCAGCTTAGTCGCGGTTTATGGCTACGAGCAGTACTTC,CASSLVAVYGYEQYF
TRBV27,TRBJ2-1,once,NA,TGTGCCATCAGTTTGAGTGGGACTTCCTACAATGAGCAGTTCTTC,CAISLSGTSYNEQFF
TRBV20-1,TRBJ2-7,NA,TRBD1,TGCAGTGCCCGCACGCCGGGACAGATTACCCAGTACTTC,CSARTPGQITQYF
TRBV5-5,TRBJ2-5,many,TRBD1,TGTGCCAGCAGCTACGGGACAGCCGAGACCCAGTACTTC,CASSYGTAETQYF
TRBV21-1,TRBJ1-6,many,NA,TGTGCCAGCAGATGGGGGAAGGGGGGGAATTCACCCCTCCACTTT,CASRWGKGGNSPLHF
TRBV5-1,TRBJ2-2,few,NA,TGCGCCAGCCGGTCGGGGACCGGGGAGCTGTTTTTT,CASRSGTGELFF
TRBV7-9,TRBJ2-5,many,TRBD1,TGTGCCAGCAGTTTGGACAGGGGGCAGTATGAGACCCAGTACTTC,CASSLDRGQYETQYF
TRBV19,TRBJ2-4,few,NA,TGTGCCAGTAGTGCCCCCGCTGTGGCCAAAAACATTCAGTACTTC,CASSAPAVAKNIQYF
TRBV4-1,TRBJ2-6,NA,TRBD1,TGTGACAGCAGCCAATTGGACAGGGCTGGGGCCAACGTCCTGACTTTC,CDSSQLDRAGANVLTF
TRBV9,TRBJ2-1,many,NA,TGTGCCAGCAGCGTTAGCCGCGGCACCTACAATGAGCAGTTCTTC,CASSVSRGTYNEQFF
TRBV5-1,TRBJ2-3,many,TRBD1,TGCGCCAGCAGCGGGGGGACAGGGCTCACAGATACGCAGTATTTT,CASSGGTGLTDTQYF
TRBV20-1,TRBJ2-5,many,NA,TGCAGTGCTAGAGGAAATCAGGAGACCCAGTACTTC,CSARGNQETQYF
TRBV14,TRBJ2-2,NA,NA,TGTGCCAGCAGCCAGTCGAACACCGGGGAGCTGTTTTTT,CASSQSNTGELFF
TRBV7-9,TRBJ1-1,many,NA,TGTGCCAGCAGGGGGGTTAACACTGAAGCTTTCTTT,CASRGVNTEAFF
TRBV11-1,TRBJ2-2,medium-sized,NA,TGTGCCAGCAGCCCACGGTTGGGGCAGGTGAACACCGGGGAGCTGTTTTTT,CASSPRLGQVNTGELFF
TRBV5-1,TRBJ2-1,many,TRBD1,TGCGCCAGCAGCGCCGGACAGGGGGCAACGAATGAGCAGTTCTTC,CASSAGQGATNEQFF
TRBV4-1,TRBJ2-2,NA,NA,TGCGCCAGCAGCCAAGGACAACTAACGTACACCGGGGAGCTGTTTTTT,CASSQGQLTYTGELFF
TRBV5-5,TRBJ1-4,many,NA,TGTGCCAGCAGCTTGGCGCAGAATGAAAAACTGTTTTTT,CASSLAQNEKLFF
TRBV18,TRBJ1-6,few,NA,TGTGCCAGCTCTGACATGGGCGGAAATTCACCCCTCCACTTT,CASSDMGGNSPLHF
TRBV10-3,TRBJ2-3,many,TRBD2,TGTGCCATCAGTCCTAGCGGGGACCAAGATACGCAGTATTTT,CAISPSGDQDTQYF
TRBV6-5,TRBJ2-1,NA,TRBD1,TGTGCCAGCAGTGACAGGGTAGCCGAGCAGTTCTTC,CASSDRVAEQFF